The 26 T cell receptor beta chains listed next were all sequenced from one sample in a study of neurological immune-mediated disorders. Stated time point: longitudinal time-point 3. Using its own MiXCR run on the 5' RACE reads, TCRdb lists one record per CDR3 protein. The sample contains tens of thousands of distinct CDR3 sequences, approximately 12% of which appear only once. Sequences were obtained from PBMCs. These receptors came from a male donor with HTLV-1-associated myelopathy (HAM/TSP).

There are many counts of this clonotype. The chain is built from TRBV5-8 and TRBJ1-1; D is perhaps TRBD1 (6 bases). With 5 bases removed from V and 3 bases from J, the gap between germline ends came to 20 bases. This CDR3 comprises 16 residues. Germline assignment: CDR1 SGHTS and CDR2 YDEGEE. The CDR3 sequence: CASSQLGGGLDTEAFF. The CDR3, as DNA: TGTGCCAGCAGTCAACTAGGGGGGGGGTTGGACACTGAAGCTTTCTTT.

This clonotype was observed once. The chain carries TRBV5-6 and TRBJ1-4; possibly TRBD1 for D (5 bases). V was trimmed by 2 bases and J by 0 bases, leaving 11 bases between them. Germline V gene data show CDR1 as SGHDT and CDR2 as YYEEEE. The CDR3 is 16 amino acids. The CDR3 DNA reads TGTGCCAGCAGCTTCCGACAGACCGCAACTAATGAAAAACTGTTTTTT. It specifies CASSFRQTATNEKLFF.

This clonotype was found many times. The gene calls are TRBV5-5 and TRBJ2-4; 7 nucleotides agree with TRBD1. The J segment lost 8 bases and the V segment lost 4 bases, leaving 6 bases of the junction unmatched. The CDR3 is 13 amino acids. Germline CDR1 reads SGHKS; CDR2 reads YYEKEE (reference sequence). The DNA for the CDR3 is TGTGCCAGCAGCAAACAGGGGTTGGACATTCAGTACTTC. Its protein is CASSKQGLDIQYF.

In this sample, this clonotype is medium-sized. The J gene is TRBJ1-6, the V gene TRBV4-3; 8 nucleotides agree with TRBD1. Germline V CDR1 and CDR2: LGHNA, YSLEER. The ends lost 5 bases at V and 7 bases at J; junction bases unmatched: 10. The CDR3 is made up of 16 amino acids. The CDR3 reads CASSVRSGGANSPLHF. CDR3 bases: TGCGCCAGCAGCGTCAGGTCAGGGGGCGCGAATTCACCCCTCCACTTT.

This clonotype was counted many times. This chain uses TRBV5-1 with TRBJ2-1; D tentatively reads TRBD1 or TRBD2 (5 bases each). V was clipped by 1 base and J by 8 bases, with 7 bases between them. This CDR3 spans 12 amino acids. Germline V gene lookup returns CDR1 SGHRS and CDR2 YFSETQ. The CDR3 DNA sequence: TGCGCCAGCAGCTTGTCGGGACATGAGCAGTTCTTC. Amino acid sequence: CASSLSGHEQFF.

The rearrangement joins TRBV12-3 or TRBV12-4 to TRBJ1-6; D is unclear. This CDR3 spans 14 amino acids. Trimming pared 5 bases from V and 3 bases from J, leaving 8 bases between. The CDR3 sequence: CASSNYLYNSPLHF. The CDR3 coding sequence is TGTGCCAGCAGTAACTATCTCTATAATTCACCCCTCCACTTT.

V usage is TRBV28 and J usage is TRBJ1-2; D unclear. CDR3 length: 14 residues. Trimming removed 8 bases from V and 8 bases from J, with 21 bases in between. CDR1 MDHEN and CDR2 SYDVKM come from the germline V gene. CDR3 loop: CASRYPQQAGGYTF. The CDR3 DNA is TGTGCCAGCCGTTACCCACAGCAGGCCGGGGGCTACACCTTC.

This clonotype showed up many times. This sequence joins TRBV15 and TRBJ2-3; 11 bases are a match to TRBD2. The length of the CDR3 is 16 residues. The V gene's germline CDR1 is LNHNV and CDR2 YYDKDF (reference sequence). Trimming took 5 bases from V and 0 from J; bases not matched to a gene: 4. DNA for the CDR3: TGTGCCACCAGCTCCCGACTAGCGGGGAGCACAGATACGCAGTATTTT. Amino acid sequence: CATSSRLAGSTDTQYF.

There are many counts of this clonotype. The chain links TRBV27 to TRBJ1-3, with D perhaps matching TRBD1 (5 bases). The ends were cut back, 4 bases at V and 8 bases at J, with 15 bases in the middle. The CDR3 is 14 amino acids. Germline CDR1 is MNHEY and CDR2 is SMNVEV (reference sequence). As DNA, the CDR3 is TGTGCCAGCAGTTCCGGGATAGGGGTGGACACCATATATTTT. Amino acid sequence: CASSSGIGVDTIYF.

This clonotype was seen repeatedly, ten times or more. J is TRBJ2-1 and V is TRBV5-1, with 14 bases matching TRBD2. V shed 4 bases, J shed 6 bases, and the junction held 3 bases outside the gene matches. CDR3 length: 15 residues. Germline V gives CDR1 SGHRS, CDR2 YFSETQ. The CDR3 sequence: CASSGGLAGVNEQFF. DNA for the CDR3: TGCGCCAGCAGCGGGGGACTAGCGGGGGTCAATGAGCAGTTCTTC. Full variable domain (remainder filled in from reference TRBV5-1 and TRBJ2-1): KAGVTQTPRYLIKTRGQQVTLSCSPISGHRSVSWYQQTPGQGLQFLFEYFSETQRNKGNFPGRFSGRQFSNSRSEMNVSTLELGDSALYLCASSGGLAGVNEQFFGPGTRLTVL.

Many counts were recorded for this clonotype. V usage is TRBV5-1 and J usage is TRBJ2-5; TRBD2 might be the D (7 bases). With 5 bases removed from V and 1 base from J, the gap between germline ends came to 18 bases. In germline, CDR1 is SGHRS, CDR2 YFSETQ. The CDR3 is made up of 16 amino acids. The CDR3 region is CASSKGGGPTQETQYF. The CDR3 bases are TGCGCCAGCAGTAAAGGGGGGGGCCCAACCCAAGAGACCCAGTACTTC.

In this sample, this clonotype turned up many times. One end of the junction is discordant with germline, which a read error may explain. The chain recombines TRBV9 with TRBJ2-5, with D hard to call. The CDR3 is 16 residues long. Germline CDR1 and CDR2: SGDLS and YYNGEE. CDR3 in DNA: TGTGCCAACAGCGCCGAAGGGATCTGGGCACAAGAGACCCAGTACTTC. It yields the protein CANSAEGIWAQETQYF.

This clonotype was seen many times. V and J are TRBV6-5 and TRBJ2-1; 9 positions match TRBD2. The germline gives CDR1 MNHEY, CDR2 SVGAGI. V shed 3 bases and J 6 bases; nucleotides not matched to a gene: 9. This CDR3 is built from 16 residues. The CDR3 nucleotides are TGTGCCAGCAGTTATTGGCGGGGGGGCACTCTCAATGAGCAGTTCTTC. As protein: CASSYWRGGTLNEQFF.

This clonotype has a count of ten or more. The chain couples TRBV4-3 to TRBJ1-4; D ambiguous. This CDR3 has 18 residues. Germline V gene lookup returns CDR1 LGHNA and CDR2 YSLEER. V gave up 0 bases and J gave up 7 bases, with 21 bases separating them. The CDR3 coding sequence is TGCGCCAGCAGCCAAGAGCCGTTCGGGTTCCCAAGAGGTGAAAAACTGTTTTTT. This gives the protein CASSQEPFGFPRGEKLFF.

This clonotype showed up many times. The gene calls are TRBV3-1 and TRBJ2-1, with TRBD2 identical over 11 bases. CDR1 and CDR2 from the germline V gene are LGHDT and YNNKEL (reference sequence). The CDR3 runs 17 residues. V dropped 1 base and J dropped 6; count of bases not matched to a gene: 8. In DNA form, the CDR3 reads TGTGCCAGCAGCCAAGTTGTTAGCGGGGGGGCGGTCAATGAGCAGTTCTTC. Protein: CASSQVVSGGAVNEQFF.

This clonotype was observed at least ten times. An end of the junction differs from the germline gene, which may be a read error. DNA of the CDR3: TGTGCCAGCAGTAACTCCTACGAGCAGTACTTC. Translating gives CASSNSYEQYF. J is TRBJ2-7 and V is TRBV6-2 or TRBV6-3; D uncertain. CDR1 is MNHEY and CDR2 is SVGEGT in the germline V gene. This CDR3 is 11 amino acids long.

This clonotype has at least ten counts. V is TRBV5-1 and J is TRBJ2-2; 8 positions match TRBD1. The junction had 11 bases not matched to a gene; V was cut back by 4 bases and J by 6 bases. The germline V gene has CDR1 SGHRS and CDR2 YFSETQ. The length of the CDR3 is 16 residues. The CDR3 spells CASSPIAGGAAGELFF. The CDR3 DNA reads TGCGCCAGCAGCCCGATTGCAGGGGGCGCAGCCGGGGAGCTGTTTTTT. Combining the CDR3 with reference TRBV5-1 and TRBJ2-2 gives the whole variable domain KAGVTQTPRYLIKTRGQQVTLSCSPISGHRSVSWYQQTPGQGLQFLFEYFSETQRNKGNFPGRFSGRQFSNSRSEMNVSTLELGDSALYLCASSPIAGGAAGELFFGEGSRLTVL.

This clonotype has ten or more counts. The V and J genes are TRBV28 and TRBJ1-1; D unclear. Trimming pared 3 bases from V and 0 bases from J, leaving 5 bases between. The CDR3 length is 13 residues. Germline loops: CDR1 MDHEN, CDR2 SYDVKM. The CDR3 is CASSLIVNTEAFF. The CDR3 DNA is TGTGCCAGCAGTTTGATTGTGAACACTGAAGCTTTCTTT.

This clonotype was seen a few times. The V gene is TRBV29-1, the J gene TRBJ2-7, with TRBD1 identical over 8 bases. CDR1 SQVTM and CDR2 ANQGSEA come from the germline V gene. The ends lost 5 bases at V and 6 bases at J; junction bases unmatched: 3. This CDR3 is 11 amino acids long. CDR3 in DNA: TGCAGCGTTCGGACAGGGTCCGAGCAGTACTTC. It yields the protein CSVRTGSEQYF.

Many counts were recorded for this clonotype. DNA for the CDR3: TGTGCCAGCAGTGAACAGGGGACACCCCTCCACTTT. Translation gives CASSEQGTPLHF. The chain has TRBV6-1 and TRBJ1-6, with a tentative D call TRBD1 (6 bases). Germline V gene sequence: CDR1 MNHNS, CDR2 SASEGT. The CDR3 totals 12 residues. V dropped 2 bases and J dropped 11 bases, with 7 bases sitting between them.

This clonotype was seen many times. The V and J genes are TRBV6-5 and TRBJ1-4; D gene ambiguous. Deletions cut 6 bases from V and 2 bases from J, with 7 bases between. CDR3 length: 13 amino acids. Germline CDR1 and CDR2: MNHEY and SVGAGI. The CDR3 coding sequence is TGTGCCAGCAGCCTGGAGACTAATGAAAAACTGTTTTTT. Residues: CASSLETNEKLFF.

This clonotype was seen many times. The V and J genes are TRBV12-3 or TRBV12-4 and TRBJ2-2; no firm D call. This CDR3 region has 13 residues. The germline V and J ends were trimmed by 2 bases and 4 bases, with 5 bases remaining between them. This CDR3 is CASSLTSTGELFF. In DNA form, the CDR3 reads TGTGCCAGCAGTTTAACGAGCACCGGGGAGCTGTTTTTT.

This clonotype qualifies as medium-sized. V usage is TRBV29-1 and J usage is TRBJ2-5, with unresolved D. V lost 3 bases, J lost 0 bases, and 14 bases lay in between. CDR1 and CDR2 (germline): SQVTM, ANQGSEA. The CDR3 has 15 residues. CDR3 coding DNA: TGCAGCGTTGATGGGTTAGACGGAAACCAAGAGACCCAGTACTTC. It yields the protein CSVDGLDGNQETQYF.

The chain joins TRBV6-6 to TRBJ1-4; maybe TRBD1 (6 bases). The length of the CDR3 is 15 residues. Per germline, CDR1 MNHNY and CDR2 SVGAGI (reference sequence). V gave up 10 bases and J gave up 9 bases, with 24 bases separating them. The CDR3 loop reads CAISRTPGANQKLFF. CDR3 bases: TGTGCCATCAGCAGAACTCCAGGGGCAAATCAAAAACTGTTTTTT.

This clonotype was seen many times. CDR3 sequence reads: CASSSSSATNEKLFF. The CDR3 bases are TGTGCCAGCAGCTCCTCCAGTGCAACTAATGAAAAACTGTTTTTT. This chain connects TRBV6-8 to TRBJ1-4; D is unclear. Germline V gene sequence: CDR1 MNHGY, CDR2 SAAAGT. This CDR3 has 15 amino acids. The V end was cut by 6 bases, the J end by 0 bases, with 11 bases between.

This clonotype was counted only a few times. The J gene is TRBJ1-6, the V gene TRBV30; D is possibly TRBD1 (5 bases). With 0 bases removed from V and 8 bases from J, the gap between germline ends came to 11 bases. The CDR3 runs 14 residues. Germline V gives CDR1 GTSNPN, CDR2 SVGIG (reference sequence). The CDR3 here is CAWSVMGPYSPLHF. The DNA of the CDR3 is TGTGCCTGGAGTGTGATGGGGCCGTATTCACCCCTCCACTTT.